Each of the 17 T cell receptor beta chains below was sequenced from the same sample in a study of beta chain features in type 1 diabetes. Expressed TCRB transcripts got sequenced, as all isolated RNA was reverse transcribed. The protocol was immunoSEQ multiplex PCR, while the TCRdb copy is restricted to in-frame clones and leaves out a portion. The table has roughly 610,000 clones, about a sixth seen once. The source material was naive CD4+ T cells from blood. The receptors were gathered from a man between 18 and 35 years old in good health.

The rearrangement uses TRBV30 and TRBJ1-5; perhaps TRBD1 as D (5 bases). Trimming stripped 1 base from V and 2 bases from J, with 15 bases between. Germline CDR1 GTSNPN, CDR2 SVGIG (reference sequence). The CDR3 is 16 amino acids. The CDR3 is CAWSAGVGLGNQPQHF. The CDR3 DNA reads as TGTGCCTGGAGTGCGGGGGTCGGATTAGGCAATCAGCCCCAGCATTTT.

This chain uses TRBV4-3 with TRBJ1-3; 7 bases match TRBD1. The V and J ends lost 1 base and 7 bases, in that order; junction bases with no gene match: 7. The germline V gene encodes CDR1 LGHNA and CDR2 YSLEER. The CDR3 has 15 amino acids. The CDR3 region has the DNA TGCGCCAGCAGCCAAGTGGGACAGAGAGTTAACACCATATATTTT. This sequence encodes CASSQVGQRVNTIYF.

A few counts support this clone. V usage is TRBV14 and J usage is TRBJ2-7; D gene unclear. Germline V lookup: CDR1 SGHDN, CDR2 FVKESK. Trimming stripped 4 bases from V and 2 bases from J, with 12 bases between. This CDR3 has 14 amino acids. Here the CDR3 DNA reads TGTGCCAGCAGCCCAACTGGTCGTACCTACGAGCAGTACTTC. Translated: CASSPTGRTYEQYF.

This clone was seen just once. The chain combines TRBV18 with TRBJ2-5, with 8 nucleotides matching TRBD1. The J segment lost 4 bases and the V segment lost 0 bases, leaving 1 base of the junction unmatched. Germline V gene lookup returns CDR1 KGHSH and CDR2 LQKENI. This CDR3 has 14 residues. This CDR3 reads CASSPPTGGETQYF. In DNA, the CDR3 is TGTGCCAGCTCACCACCTACAGGGGGAGAGACCCAGTACTTC.

The CDR3 DNA reads TGTGCCAGCAGCTTAAGTTGGGATTACGAGCAGTACTTC. This encodes CASSLSWDYEQYF. The rearrangement joins TRBV7-2 to TRBJ2-7; the D is unclear. The V and J ends lost 2 bases and 4 bases respectively, with 9 bases between them. The germline gives CDR1 SGHTA, CDR2 FQGNSA. This CDR3 region has 13 residues.

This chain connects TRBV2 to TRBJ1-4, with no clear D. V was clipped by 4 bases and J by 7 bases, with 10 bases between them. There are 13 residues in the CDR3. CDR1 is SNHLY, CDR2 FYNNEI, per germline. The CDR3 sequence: CASSVTATEKLFF. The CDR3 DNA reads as TGTGCCAGCAGTGTAACGGCCACTGAAAAACTGTTTTTT.

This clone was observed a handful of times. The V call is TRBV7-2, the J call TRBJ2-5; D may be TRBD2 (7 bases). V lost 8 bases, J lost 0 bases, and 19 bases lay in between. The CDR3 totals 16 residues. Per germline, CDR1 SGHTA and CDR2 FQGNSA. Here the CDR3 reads CASSQGRGPYQETQYF. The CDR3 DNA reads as TGTGCCAGCTCCCAGGGGCGGGGGCCCTACCAAGAGACCCAGTACTTC.

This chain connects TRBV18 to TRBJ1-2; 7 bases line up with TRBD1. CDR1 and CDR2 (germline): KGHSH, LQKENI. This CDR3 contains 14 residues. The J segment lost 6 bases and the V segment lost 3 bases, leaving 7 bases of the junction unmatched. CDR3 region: CASSPTRDSDGYTF. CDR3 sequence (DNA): TGTGCCAGCTCACCGACCCGGGACAGCGATGGCTACACCTTC.

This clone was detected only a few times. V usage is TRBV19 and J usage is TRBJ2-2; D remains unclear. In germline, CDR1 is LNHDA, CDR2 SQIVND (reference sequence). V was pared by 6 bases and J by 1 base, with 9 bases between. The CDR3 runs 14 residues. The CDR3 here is CASRIYGNTGELFF. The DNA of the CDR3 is TGTGCCAGTAGGATTTATGGGAACACCGGGGAGCTGTTTTTT.

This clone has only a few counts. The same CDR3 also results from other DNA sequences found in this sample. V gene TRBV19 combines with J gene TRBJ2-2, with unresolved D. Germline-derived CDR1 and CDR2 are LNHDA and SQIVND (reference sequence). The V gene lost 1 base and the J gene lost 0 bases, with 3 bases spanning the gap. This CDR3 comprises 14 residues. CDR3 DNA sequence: TGTGCCAGTAGTATAGTCGCGAACACCGGGGAGCTGTTTTTT. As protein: CASSIVANTGELFF. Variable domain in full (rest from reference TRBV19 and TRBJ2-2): DGGITQSPKYLFRKEGQNVTLSCEQNLNHDAMYWYRQDPGQGLRLIYYSQIVNDFQKGDIAEGYSVSREKKESFPLTVTSAQKNPTAFYLCASSIVANTGELFFGEGSRLTVL.

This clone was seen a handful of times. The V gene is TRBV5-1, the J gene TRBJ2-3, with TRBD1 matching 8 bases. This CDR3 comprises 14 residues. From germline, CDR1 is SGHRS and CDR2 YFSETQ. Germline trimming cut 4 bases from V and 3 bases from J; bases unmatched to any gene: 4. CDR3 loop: CASSRTGTTDTQYF. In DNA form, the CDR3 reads TGCGCCAGCAGCCGGACAGGGACTACAGATACGCAGTATTTT.

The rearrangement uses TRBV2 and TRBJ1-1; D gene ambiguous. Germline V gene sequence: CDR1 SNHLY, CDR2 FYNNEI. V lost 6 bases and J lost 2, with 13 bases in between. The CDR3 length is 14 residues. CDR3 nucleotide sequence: TGTGCCAGCAGCAGACCGACGAGAAACACTGAAGCTTTCTTT. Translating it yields CASSRPTRNTEAFF.

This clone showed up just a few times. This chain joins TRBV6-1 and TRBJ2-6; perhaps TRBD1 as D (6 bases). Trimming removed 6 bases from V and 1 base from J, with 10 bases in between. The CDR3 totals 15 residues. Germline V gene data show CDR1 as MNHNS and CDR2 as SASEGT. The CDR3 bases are TGTGCCAGCAGAGCACAGGGATCTGGGGCCAACGTCCTGACTTTC. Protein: CASRAQGSGANVLTF.

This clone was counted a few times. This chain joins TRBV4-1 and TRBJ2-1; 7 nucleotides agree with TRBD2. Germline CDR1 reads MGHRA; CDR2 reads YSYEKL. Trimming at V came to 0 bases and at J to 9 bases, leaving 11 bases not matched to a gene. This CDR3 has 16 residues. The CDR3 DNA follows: TGCGCCAGCAGCCAAGATCCGGGGACTACTCCTACTGAGCAGTTCTTC. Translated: CASSQDPGTTPTEQFF.

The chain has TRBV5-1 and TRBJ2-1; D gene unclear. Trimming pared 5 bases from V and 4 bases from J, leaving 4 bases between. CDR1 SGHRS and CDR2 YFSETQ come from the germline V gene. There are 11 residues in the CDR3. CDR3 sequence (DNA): TGCGCCAGCAGAGAGTACAATGAGCAGTTCTTC. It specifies CASREYNEQFF.

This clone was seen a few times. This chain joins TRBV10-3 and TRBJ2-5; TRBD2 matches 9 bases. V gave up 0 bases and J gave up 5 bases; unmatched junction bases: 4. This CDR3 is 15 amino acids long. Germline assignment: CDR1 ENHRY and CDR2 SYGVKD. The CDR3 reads CAISESLAGRETQYF. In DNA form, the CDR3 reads TGTGCCATCAGTGAGTCGCTAGCGGGGAGGGAGACCCAGTACTTC.

Here the CDR3 DNA reads TGTGCCAGCAGCTCAGACCACGGGGCTTATGGCTACACCTTC. Translating it yields CASSSDHGAYGYTF. This sequence joins TRBV7-3 and TRBJ1-2; the D gene is possibly TRBD1 (5 bases). Trimming cost V 4 bases and J 5 bases, with 14 bases left between them. Germline lookup yields CDR1 SGHTA and CDR2 FQGTGA. This CDR3 spans 14 amino acids.